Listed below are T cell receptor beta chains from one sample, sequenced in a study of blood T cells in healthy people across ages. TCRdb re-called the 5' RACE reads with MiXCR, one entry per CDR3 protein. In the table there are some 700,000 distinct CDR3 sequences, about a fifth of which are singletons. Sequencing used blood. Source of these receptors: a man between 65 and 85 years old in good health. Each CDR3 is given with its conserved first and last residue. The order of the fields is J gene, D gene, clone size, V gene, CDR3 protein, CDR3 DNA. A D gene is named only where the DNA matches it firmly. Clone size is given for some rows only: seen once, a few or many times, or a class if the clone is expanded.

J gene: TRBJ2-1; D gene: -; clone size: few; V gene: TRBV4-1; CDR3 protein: CASSQGGIRDNGQFF; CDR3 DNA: TGCGCCAGCAGCCAAGGCGGGATCCGGGACAATGGGCAGTTCTTC
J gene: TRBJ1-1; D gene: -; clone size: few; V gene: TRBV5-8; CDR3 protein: CASSSRFWQGNTEAFF; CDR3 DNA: TGTGCCAGCAGCTCCCGCTTTTGGCAGGGGAACACTGAAGCTTTCTTT
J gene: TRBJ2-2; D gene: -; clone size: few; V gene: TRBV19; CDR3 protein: CASSIGARNTGELFF; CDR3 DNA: TGTGCCAGTAGTATAGGGGCCAGAAACACCGGGGAGCTGTTTTTT
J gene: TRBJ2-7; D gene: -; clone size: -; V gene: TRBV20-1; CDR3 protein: CSATRDLRVYEQYF; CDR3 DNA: TGCAGTGCCACCCGGGACCTGAGAGTCTACGAGCAGTACTTC
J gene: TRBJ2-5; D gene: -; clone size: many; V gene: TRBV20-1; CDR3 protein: CSARTGTPQETQYF; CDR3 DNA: TGCAGTGCTAGAACCGGGACTCCTCAAGAGACCCAGTACTTC
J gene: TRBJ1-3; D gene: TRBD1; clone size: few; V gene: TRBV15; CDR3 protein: CATSRDQDRAANTIYF; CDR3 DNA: TGTGCCACCAGCAGAGATCAAGACAGGGCGGCAAACACCATATATTTT
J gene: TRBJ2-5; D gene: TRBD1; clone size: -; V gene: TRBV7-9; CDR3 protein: CASSHEGQGTQYF; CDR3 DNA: TGTGCCAGCAGCCACGAGGGACAGGGGACCCAGTACTTC
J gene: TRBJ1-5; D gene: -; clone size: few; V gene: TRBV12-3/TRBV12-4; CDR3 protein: CASSPGGPLHF; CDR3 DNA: TGTGCCAGCAGCCCCGGAGGCCCCCTGCATTTT
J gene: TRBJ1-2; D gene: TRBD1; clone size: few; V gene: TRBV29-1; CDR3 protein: CSVEGQGYGYTF; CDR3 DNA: TGCAGCGTTGAAGGACAGGGCTATGGCTACACCTTC
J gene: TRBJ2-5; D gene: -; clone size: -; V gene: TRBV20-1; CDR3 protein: CSARDWRQELQETQYF; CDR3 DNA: TGCAGTGCTAGAGATTGGAGACAGGAGCTACAAGAGACCCAGTACTTC
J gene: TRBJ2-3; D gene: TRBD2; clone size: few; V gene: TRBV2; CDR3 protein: CASRLAGTPGTQYF; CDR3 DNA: TGCGCCAGCAGACTAGCGGGGACGCCGGGGACGCAGTATTTT
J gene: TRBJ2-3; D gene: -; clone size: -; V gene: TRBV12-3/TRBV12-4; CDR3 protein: CASSLWAEVHTDMQYF; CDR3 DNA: TGTGCCAGCAGTTTATGGGCAGAAGTGCACACAGATATGCAGTATTTT
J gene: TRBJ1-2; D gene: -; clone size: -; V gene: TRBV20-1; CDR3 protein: CSAKLSTNYGYTF; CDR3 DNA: TGCAGTGCTAAACTCAGCACTAACTATGGCTACACCTTC
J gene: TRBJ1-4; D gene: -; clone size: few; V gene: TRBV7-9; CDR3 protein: CASLRTGSLEKLFF; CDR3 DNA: TGTGCCAGCTTACGGACGGGGTCTTTAGAAAAACTGTTTTTT
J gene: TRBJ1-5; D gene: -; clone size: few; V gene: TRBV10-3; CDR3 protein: CAISEWDQPQHF; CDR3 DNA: TGTGCCATCAGTGAGTGGGATCAGCCCCAGCATTTT
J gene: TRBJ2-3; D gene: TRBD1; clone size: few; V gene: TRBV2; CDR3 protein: CASTRTGERTDTQYF; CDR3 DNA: TGTGCCAGCACGAGGACAGGGGAAAGGACAGATACGCAGTATTTT
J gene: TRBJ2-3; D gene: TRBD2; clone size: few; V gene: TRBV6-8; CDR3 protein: CASSPLGLAGGSSDTQYF; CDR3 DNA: TGTGCCAGCAGCCCTCTAGGACTAGCGGGGGGTTCTTCAGATACGCAGTATTTT
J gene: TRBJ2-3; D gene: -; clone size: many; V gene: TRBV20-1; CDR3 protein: CSVAVGLSTDTQYF; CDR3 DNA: TGCAGTGTGGCAGTGGGGTTATCCACAGATACGCAGTATTTT
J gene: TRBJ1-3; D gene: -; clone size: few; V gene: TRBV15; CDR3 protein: CATSVTISNTIYF; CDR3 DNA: TGTGCCACCAGCGTGACAATATCGAACACCATATATTTT
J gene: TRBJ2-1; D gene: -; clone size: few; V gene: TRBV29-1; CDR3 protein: CSALQGEYNEQFF; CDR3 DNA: TGCAGCGCCCTCCAGGGAGAGTACAATGAGCAGTTCTTC
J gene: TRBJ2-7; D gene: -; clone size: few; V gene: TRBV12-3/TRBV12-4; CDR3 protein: CASSLRRKKYF; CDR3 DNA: TGTGCCAGCAGTTTAAGGAGGAAAAAGTACTTC
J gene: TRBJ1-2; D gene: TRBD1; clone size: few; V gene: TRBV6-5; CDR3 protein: CASSYSGTGTIDGYTF; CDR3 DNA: TGTGCCAGCAGTTACTCTGGGACAGGAACTATTGATGGCTACACCTTC
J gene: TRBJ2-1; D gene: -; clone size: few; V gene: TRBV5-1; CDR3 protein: CASSSADSSYNEQFF; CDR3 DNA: TGCGCCAGCAGCTCTGCGGACAGCTCCTACAATGAGCAGTTCTTC
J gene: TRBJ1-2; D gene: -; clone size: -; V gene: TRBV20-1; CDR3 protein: CSASWLYGYTF; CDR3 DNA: TGCAGTGCTAGCTGGCTCTATGGCTACACCTTC
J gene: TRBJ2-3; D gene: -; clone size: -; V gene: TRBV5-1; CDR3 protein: CASSPDGLWRDTQYF; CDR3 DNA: TGCGCCAGCAGCCCGGACGGTCTGTGGAGGGATACGCAGTATTTT
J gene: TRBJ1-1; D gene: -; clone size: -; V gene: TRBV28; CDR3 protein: CASSFHVPLGAFF; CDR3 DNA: TGTGCCAGCAGTTTCCACGTTCCCTTGGGAGCTTTCTTT
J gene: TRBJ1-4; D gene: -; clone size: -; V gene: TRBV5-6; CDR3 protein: CASSWDTTNRKLFF; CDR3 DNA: TGTGCCAGCAGCTGGGACACTACTAATCGGAAACTGTTTTTT
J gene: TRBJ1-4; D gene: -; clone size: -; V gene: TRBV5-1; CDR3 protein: CASSPEGEKLFF; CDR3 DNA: TGCGCCAGCAGCCCGGAGGGGGAAAAACTGTTTTTT
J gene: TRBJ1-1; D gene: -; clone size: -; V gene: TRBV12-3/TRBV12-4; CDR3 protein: CASSFTGLSVNTEAFF; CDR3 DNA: TGTGCCAGCAGCTTTACAGGGCTGTCGGTGAACACTGAAGCTTTCTTT
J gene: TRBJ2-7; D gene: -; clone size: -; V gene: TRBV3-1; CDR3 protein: CASSQESTPRVEQYF; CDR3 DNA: TGTGCCAGCAGCCAAGAGTCAACTCCTCGTGTCGAGCAGTACTTC
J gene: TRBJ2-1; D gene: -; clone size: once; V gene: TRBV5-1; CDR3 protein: CASSPGRFGPGGPPLLF; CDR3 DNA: TGCGCCAGCAGCCCAGGACGGTTTGGCCCAGGTGGGCCCCCTTTACTCTTC
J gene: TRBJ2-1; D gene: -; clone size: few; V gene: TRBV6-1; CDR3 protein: CASVTVPRDRLKRESVAFF; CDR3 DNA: TGTGCCAGCGTAACAGTTCCGCGGGACAGGCTTAAGCGGGAGTCCGTTGCGTTCTTC
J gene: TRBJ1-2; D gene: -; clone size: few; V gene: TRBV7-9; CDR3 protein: CASSIDVNGYTF; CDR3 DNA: TGTGCCAGCAGCATCGACGTTAATGGCTACACCTTC
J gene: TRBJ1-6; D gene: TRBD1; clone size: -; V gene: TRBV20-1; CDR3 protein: CSAIGTGGSSYNSPLHF; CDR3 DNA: TGCAGTGCTATTGGGACAGGGGGCTCCTCCTATAATTCACCCCTCCACTTT
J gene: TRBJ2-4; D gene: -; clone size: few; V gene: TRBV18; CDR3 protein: CASSPTIGGNIQYF; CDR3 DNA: TGTGCCAGCTCACCGACAATTGGGGGAAACATTCAGTACTTC
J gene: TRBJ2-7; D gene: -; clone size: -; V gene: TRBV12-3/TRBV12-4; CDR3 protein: CASSLAGRAYEQYF; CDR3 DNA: TGTGCCAGCAGTTTAGCCGGGAGAGCATACGAGCAGTACTTC
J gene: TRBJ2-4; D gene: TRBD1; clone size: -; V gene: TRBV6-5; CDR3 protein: CASSRNEQGAKNIQYF; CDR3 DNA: TGTGCCAGCAGTCGCAACGAACAGGGGGCCAAAAACATTCAGTACTTC
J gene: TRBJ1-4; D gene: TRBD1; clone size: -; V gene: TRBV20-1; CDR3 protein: CSAGQGGGTNEKLFF; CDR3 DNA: TGCAGTGCGGGCCAGGGGGGGGGTACTAATGAAAAACTGTTTTTT
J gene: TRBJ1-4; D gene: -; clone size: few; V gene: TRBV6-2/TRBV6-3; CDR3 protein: CASSPGWANEKLFF; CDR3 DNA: TGTGCCAGCAGCCCCGGATGGGCGAATGAAAAACTGTTTTTT
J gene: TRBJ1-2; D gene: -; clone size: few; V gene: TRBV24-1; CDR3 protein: CATSGGVGYTF; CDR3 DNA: TGTGCCACCAGTGGGGGTGTTGGCTACACCTTC
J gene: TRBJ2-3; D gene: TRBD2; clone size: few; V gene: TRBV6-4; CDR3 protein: CASSPLSGGAGDTQYF; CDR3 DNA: TGTGCCAGCAGCCCCCTTAGCGGGGGGGCTGGAGATACGCAGTATTTT
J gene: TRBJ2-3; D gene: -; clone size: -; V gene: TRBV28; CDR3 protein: CASSFWQGIDTQYF; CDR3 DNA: TGTGCCAGCAGTTTTTGGCAGGGTATAGATACGCAGTATTTT
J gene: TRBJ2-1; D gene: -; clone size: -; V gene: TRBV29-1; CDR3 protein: CSGQDFAEQFF; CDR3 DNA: TGCAGCGGGCAGGACTTCGCAGAGCAGTTCTTC
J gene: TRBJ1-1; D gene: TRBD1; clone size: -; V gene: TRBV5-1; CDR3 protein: CASSPTGGGPNTEAFF; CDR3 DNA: TGCGCCAGCAGCCCGACAGGGGGCGGTCCGAACACTGAAGCTTTCTTT
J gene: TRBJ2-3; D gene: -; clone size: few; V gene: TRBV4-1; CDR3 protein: CASSQDGLGGADTQYF; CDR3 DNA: TGCGCCAGCAGCCAGGATGGACTAGGGGGAGCAGATACGCAGTATTTT
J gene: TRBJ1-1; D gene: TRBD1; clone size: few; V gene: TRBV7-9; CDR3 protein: CASSSRDRVWTEAFF; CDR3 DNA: TGTGCCAGCAGCTCCCGGGACAGAGTGTGGACTGAAGCTTTCTTT
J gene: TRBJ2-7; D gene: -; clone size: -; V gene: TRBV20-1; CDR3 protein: CSALWTPQDYEQYF; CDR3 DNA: TGCAGTGCTCTCTGGACCCCACAGGACTACGAGCAGTACTTC
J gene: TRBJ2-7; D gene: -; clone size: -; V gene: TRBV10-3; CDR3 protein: CAISEGLGAGSHEQYF; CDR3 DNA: TGTGCCATCAGTGAGGGTTTGGGGGCAGGGTCCCACGAGCAGTACTTC
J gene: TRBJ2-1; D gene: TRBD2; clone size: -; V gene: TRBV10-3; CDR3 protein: CAISEPIGLAGELGQFF; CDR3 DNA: TGTGCCATCAGTGAGCCCATCGGACTAGCGGGAGAGTTGGGGCAGTTCTTC
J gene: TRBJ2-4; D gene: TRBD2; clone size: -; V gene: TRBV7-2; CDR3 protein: CASSLEAGGHIQYF; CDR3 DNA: TGTGCCAGCAGCTTAGAAGCGGGAGGGCACATTCAGTACTTC